The 8 T cell receptor beta chains given below trace back to one sample, sequenced in a study of T-cell memory formation after mild COVID-19. In TCRdb, the 5' RACE reads were re-called with MiXCR into one record per CDR3 protein. In the table there are about 340,000 distinct CDR3 sequences, about 16% of which are singletons. Sequenced sample: PBMCs or a T cell subset sorted from them (not recorded which). The receptors come from a man aged 18 to 30 who had mild COVID-19 (a few samples of this study predate the infection). Cell type and time point are not known.

The chain couples TRBV21-1 to TRBJ2-3; the D call TRBD2 from the table was never checked on the DNA. TRBV21-1 is a documented pseudogene. This CDR3 spans 13 amino acids. For the CDR3, the DNA is TGTGCCATAGGGGTTAGCGGGATGGATACGCAGTATTTT. The encoded protein is CAIGVSGMDTQYF.

This clonotype was counted ten times or more. J is TRBJ2-3 and V is TRBV23-1, with TRBD1 matching over 8 bases. TRBV23-1 is noted as an ORF with a role that remains uncertain. The V segment lost 8 bases and the J segment 2 bases; nucleotides outside the gene matches: 6. CDR3 length: 14 residues. CDR3 DNA: TGCGCCAGCCCGGTGACAGGGGTCACAGATACGCAGTATTTT. Amino acid sequence: CASPVTGVTDTQYF.

Ten or more counts support this clonotype. The chain employs TRBV4-1 and TRBJ2-3, with TRBD2 as a possible D gene (5 bases). CDR3 length: 15 amino acids. Germline V gene sequence: CDR1 MGHRA, CDR2 YSYEKL. V gave up 1 base and J gave up 1 base, with 9 bases separating them. The CDR3 sequence: CASSQVSEGTDTQYF. As DNA, the CDR3 is TGCGCCAGCAGCCAAGTTAGCGAGGGCACAGATACGCAGTATTTT.

The chain is built from TRBV7-9 and TRBJ1-5; D perhaps matches TRBD1 (5 bases). This CDR3 has 15 residues. The germline V gene encodes CDR1 SEHNR and CDR2 FQNEAQ (reference sequence). The V gene lost 3 bases and the J gene lost 3 bases, with 12 bases spanning the gap. CDR3: CASSLGYGHNQPQHF. The CDR3 DNA is TGTGCCAGCAGCTTGGGCTACGGACACAATCAGCCCCAGCATTTT.

The rearrangement joins TRBV6-1 to TRBJ2-7; D uncertain. The CDR3 sequence is 13 residues long. Trimming took 5 bases from V and 4 from J, leaving 12 bases between them. CDR1 and CDR2 from the germline V gene are MNHNS and SASEGT. The CDR3 region has the DNA TGTGCCAGCAGTTTACTATTTTGGTACGAGCAGTACGTC. Translating it yields CASSLLFWYEQYV.

This clonotype was seen only a few times. The chain combines TRBV3-1 with TRBJ2-1, with 12 bases lining up with TRBD2. CDR1 is LGHDT and CDR2 is YNNKEL in the germline V gene (reference sequence). The CDR3 runs to 14 residues. The V and J ends lost 5 bases and 13 bases, in that order; junction bases with no gene match: 9. The DNA for the CDR3 is TGTGCCAGCAGCGAGATACTAGCGGGGGGAGATCAGTTCTTC. Its protein product is CASSEILAGGDQFF.

The rearrangement joins TRBV3-1 to TRBJ2-1, with D possibly TRBD2 on 6 matching bases. The length of the CDR3 is 16 residues. V lost 5 bases and J 6 bases, leaving 20 bases between the germline ends. Germline V gene lookup returns CDR1 LGHDT and CDR2 YNNKEL (reference sequence). The CDR3 sequence is CASSEEGGYPSNEQFF. DNA of the CDR3: TGTGCCAGCAGCGAGGAGGGCGGGTACCCCTCCAATGAGCAGTTCTTC.

The chain employs TRBV10-3 and TRBJ2-3; no clear D. CDR1 and CDR2 from the germline V gene are ENHRY and SYGVKD. The CDR3 is 14 residues long. V dropped 0 bases and J dropped 6 bases, with 10 bases sitting between them. CDR3 in DNA: TGTGCCATCAGTGAGTCGAGGCTCGGGGATACGCAGTATTTT. It translates to CAISESRLGDTQYF.